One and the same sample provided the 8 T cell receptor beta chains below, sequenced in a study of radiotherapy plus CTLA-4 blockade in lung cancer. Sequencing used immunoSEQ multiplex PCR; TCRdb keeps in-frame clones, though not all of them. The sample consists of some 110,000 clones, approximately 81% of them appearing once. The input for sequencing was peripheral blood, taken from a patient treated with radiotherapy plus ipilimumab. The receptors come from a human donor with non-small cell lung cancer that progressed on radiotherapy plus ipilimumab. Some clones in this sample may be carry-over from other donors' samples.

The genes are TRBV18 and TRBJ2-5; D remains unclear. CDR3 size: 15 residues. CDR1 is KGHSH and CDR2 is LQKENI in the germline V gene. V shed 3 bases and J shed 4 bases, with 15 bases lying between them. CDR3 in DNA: TGTGCCAGCTCACCTCTGCCGCGTCCGACAGAGACCCAGTACTTC. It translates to CASSPLPRPTETQYF.

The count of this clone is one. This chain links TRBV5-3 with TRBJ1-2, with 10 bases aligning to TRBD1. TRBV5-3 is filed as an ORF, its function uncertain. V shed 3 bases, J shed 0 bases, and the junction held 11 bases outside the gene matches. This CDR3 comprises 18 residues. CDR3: CARSSLGQGVLPNYGYTF. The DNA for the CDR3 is TGTGCCAGAAGCTCGTTAGGACAGGGGGTCCTCCCTAACTATGGCTACACCTTC.

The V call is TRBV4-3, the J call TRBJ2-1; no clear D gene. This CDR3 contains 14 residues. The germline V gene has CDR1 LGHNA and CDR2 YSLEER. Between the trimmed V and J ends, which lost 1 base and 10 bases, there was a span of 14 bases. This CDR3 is CASSQVNAPVEQFF. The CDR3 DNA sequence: TGCGCCAGCAGCCAAGTCAACGCCCCCGTCGAGCAGTTCTTC.

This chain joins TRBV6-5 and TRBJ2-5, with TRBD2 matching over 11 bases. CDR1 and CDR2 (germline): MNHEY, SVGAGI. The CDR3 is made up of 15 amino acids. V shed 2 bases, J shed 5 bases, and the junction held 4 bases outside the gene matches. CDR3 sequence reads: CASSYGSSGGETQYF. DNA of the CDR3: TGTGCCAGCAGTTACGGGTCTAGCGGGGGGGAGACCCAGTACTTC.

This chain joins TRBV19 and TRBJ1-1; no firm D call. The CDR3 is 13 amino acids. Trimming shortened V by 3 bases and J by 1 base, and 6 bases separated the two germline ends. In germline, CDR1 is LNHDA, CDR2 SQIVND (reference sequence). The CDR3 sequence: CASSIVKNTEAFF. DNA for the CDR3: TGTGCCAGTAGTATTGTGAAGAACACTGAAGCTTTCTTT.

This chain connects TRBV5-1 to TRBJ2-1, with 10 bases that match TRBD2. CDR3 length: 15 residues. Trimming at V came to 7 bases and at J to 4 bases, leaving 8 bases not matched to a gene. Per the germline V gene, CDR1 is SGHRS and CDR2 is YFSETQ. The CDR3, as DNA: TGCGCCAGCGGCAACTTAGCGGGGGGTTACAATGAGCAGTTCTTC. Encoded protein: CASGNLAGGYNEQFF. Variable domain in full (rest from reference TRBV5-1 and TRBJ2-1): KAGVTQTPRYLIKTRGQQVTLSCSPISGHRSVSWYQQTPGQGLQFLFEYFSETQRNKGNFPGRFSGRQFSNSRSEMNVSTLELGDSALYLCASGNLAGGYNEQFFGPGTRLTVL.

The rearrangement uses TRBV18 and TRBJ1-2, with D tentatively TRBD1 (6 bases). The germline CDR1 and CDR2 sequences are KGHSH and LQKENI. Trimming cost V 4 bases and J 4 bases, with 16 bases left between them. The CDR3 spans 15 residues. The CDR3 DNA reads TGTGCCAGCTCACTACAGGACAGTTTACCCTATGGCTACACCTTC. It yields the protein CASSLQDSLPYGYTF. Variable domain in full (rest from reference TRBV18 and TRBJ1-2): NAGVMQNPRHLVRRRGQEARLRCSPMKGHSHVYWYRQLPEEGLKFMVYLQKENIIDESGMPKERFSAEFPKEGPSILRIQQVVRGDSAAYFCASSLQDSLPYGYTFGSGTRLTVV.

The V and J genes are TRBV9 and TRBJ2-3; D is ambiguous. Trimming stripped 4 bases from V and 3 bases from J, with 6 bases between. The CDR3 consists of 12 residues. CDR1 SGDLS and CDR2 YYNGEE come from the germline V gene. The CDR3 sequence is CASSHQTDTQYF. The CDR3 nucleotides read TGTGCCAGCAGCCATCAAACAGATACGCAGTATTTT. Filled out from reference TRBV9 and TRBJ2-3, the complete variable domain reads DSGVTQTPKHLITATGQRVTLRCSPRSGDLSVYWYQQSLDQGLQFLIQYYNGEERAKGNILERFSAQQFPDLHSELNLSSLELGDSALYFCASSHQTDTQYFGPGTRLTVL.